What follows are 32 T cell receptor beta chains derived from one specimen sequenced in a study of blood T cells in healthy people across ages. Through a sample-barcoded 5' primer and a J-beta primer mix, a second PCR was run for 7 to 11 cycles. MiXCR, run by TCRdb on the 5' RACE reads, gives a single entry per CDR3 protein. The table records 1,800,000 or so distinct CDR3 sequences, roughly two fifths of them present only once. The sample comprised blood. These receptors came from a human donor in good health.

V usage is TRBV7-2 and J usage is TRBJ2-7; 10 bases match TRBD1. The CDR3 runs to 16 residues. Unmatched junction bases numbered 7, after V lost 3 bases and J lost 2 bases. Germline CDR1 reads SGHTA; CDR2 reads FQGNSA. CDR3 nucleotide sequence: TGTGCCAGCAGCTTCGCTGCCGGGACAGGGGCCTACGAGCAGTACTTC. Amino acids: CASSFAAGTGAYEQYF.

This clonotype was observed a handful of times. V gene TRBV10-3 combines with J gene TRBJ2-3, with D perhaps matching TRBD1 or TRBD2 (5 bases each). The CDR3 is 14 amino acids. V shed 2 bases and J shed 4 bases, with 10 bases lying between them. Germline V lookup: CDR1 ENHRY, CDR2 SYGVKD. The CDR3 loop is CAISEGDRADTQYF. The DNA of the CDR3 is TGTGCCATCAGTGAGGGGGACCGGGCAGATACGCAGTATTTT.

The chain employs TRBV12-3 or TRBV12-4 and TRBJ1-2; TRBD1 matches 8 bases. Germline trimming cut 1 base from V and 3 bases from J; bases unmatched to any gene: 4. This CDR3 contains 15 residues. The CDR3 spells CASSLGETGDYGYTF. The CDR3 DNA is TGTGCCAGCAGTTTAGGAGAGACAGGGGACTATGGCTACACCTTC.

This clonotype has only one observation. This chain links TRBV7-2 with TRBJ2-2; D uncertain. V was trimmed by 2 bases and J by 7 bases, leaving 8 bases between them. Looked up from germline, CDR1 is SGHTA and CDR2 is FQGNSA. The CDR3 sequence is 13 residues long. The CDR3 protein is CASSLSSLGELFF. As DNA, the CDR3 is TGTGCCAGCAGCTTAAGCTCACTCGGGGAGCTGTTTTTT.

The chain's CDR3 is CASRLVGQRQPQHF. In nucleotides, the CDR3 is TGTGCCAGCCGATTGGTAGGACAAAGGCAGCCCCAGCATTTT. This chain joins TRBV28 and TRBJ1-5; D perhaps matches TRBD1 (5 bases). V lost 8 bases, J lost 7 bases, and 18 bases lay in between. Germline-derived CDR1 and CDR2 are MDHEN and SYDVKM. This CDR3 has 14 residues.

The chain couples TRBV6-5 to TRBJ1-4; D remains ambiguous. With 2 bases removed from V and 6 bases from J, the gap between germline ends came to 10 bases. From germline, CDR1 is MNHEY and CDR2 SVGAGI. This CDR3 contains 14 residues. The CDR3: CASSYVSGDEKLFF. CDR3 DNA: TGTGCCAGCAGTTACGTCTCGGGCGATGAAAAACTGTTTTTT.

The chain uses TRBV11-2 and TRBJ2-1; D possibly corresponds to TRBD2 (5 bases). The DNA matches TRBJ2-5 better at its end, which makes the J call doubtful. From germline, CDR1 is SGHAT and CDR2 FQNNGV. The CDR3 runs to 15 residues. CDR3: CASSLVVGTREGQYF. CDR3 sequence (DNA): TGTGCCAGCAGCTTAGTGGTCGGAACAAGAGAGGGCCAGTACTTC.

The sample holds a few counts of this clonotype. The chain has TRBV6-2 or TRBV6-3 and TRBJ2-7, with D possibly TRBD1 on 6 matching bases. The ends were cut back, 2 bases at V and 2 bases at J, with 10 bases in the middle. From germline, CDR1 is MNHEY and CDR2 SVGEGT. The CDR3 has 14 residues. The CDR3 is CASSYTRTAYEQYF. The CDR3 coding sequence is TGTGCCAGCAGTTACACCCGGACAGCCTACGAGCAGTACTTC.

A remark on this clonotype: One end of the junction is discordant with germline, which a read error may explain. The V and J genes are TRBV4-1 and TRBJ1-1; TRBD1 aligns across 7 bases. The CDR3 extends over 14 amino acids. CDR1 is MGHRA, CDR2 YSYEKL, per germline. The CDR3 bases are TGTGCCAGCAGCCAAGTCGGGGACAGTTTTGGAGCTTTCTTT. Its protein is CASSQVGDSFGAFF.

This clonotype has more than one count but fewer than ten. A much larger clone differs by one base, so this may be a read error. V usage is TRBV11-2 and J usage is TRBJ2-1; TRBD2 agrees at 11 bases. V lost 5 bases, J lost 4 bases, and 4 bases stayed unmatched. Germline CDR1 is SGHAT and CDR2 is FQNNGV. The CDR3 extends over 15 amino acids. CDR3 residues: CASSPSGGHYNEQFF. The CDR3 DNA reads TGTGCCAGCAGCCCTAGCGGGGGGCATTACAATGAGCAGTTCTTC.

The rearrangement links TRBV12-3 or TRBV12-4 to TRBJ1-1; D remains ambiguous. The V end was cut by 1 base, the J end by 0 bases, with 12 bases between. This CDR3 is 16 amino acids long. The CDR3: CASSLGESGVNTEAFF. CDR3 nucleotide sequence: TGTGCCAGCAGTTTAGGGGAAAGTGGGGTGAACACTGAAGCTTTCTTT.

This clonotype was detected a few times. V and J are TRBV29-1 and TRBJ2-5; D is perhaps TRBD1 or TRBD2 (6 bases each). From germline, CDR1 is SQVTM and CDR2 ANQGSEA. Deletions cut 5 bases from V and 5 bases from J, with 18 bases between. The CDR3 length is 14 residues. The CDR3 spells CSVRRGHGRETQYF. DNA of the CDR3: TGCAGCGTTCGGCGGGGACACGGACGGGAGACCCAGTACTTC.

CDR3 sequence (DNA): TGTGCCAGCAGTTCCCTGGGACTTCCCAGTGGGGACGAGCAGTACTTC. The encoded protein is CASSSLGLPSGDEQYF. V and J are TRBV12-3 or TRBV12-4 and TRBJ2-5; tentatively, D is TRBD2 (6 bases). The J call is uncertain, as TRBJ2-7 better fits the DNA end. The CDR3 runs 16 residues.

This clonotype was counted only a few times. V and J are TRBV4-2 and TRBJ1-2; D not certain. The CDR3 is 19 residues long. Trimming pared 1 base from V and 0 bases from J, leaving 21 bases between. The germline V gene has CDR1 LGHNA and CDR2 YNFKEQ. The CDR3 here is CASSQVPPDPVLANYGYTF. The CDR3 nucleotides read TGTGCCAGCAGCCAAGTACCCCCAGACCCTGTTCTAGCTAACTATGGCTACACCTTC.

The genes are TRBV29-1 and TRBJ2-5, with 8 bases identical to TRBD1. The end of the DNA aligns better with TRBJ2-7, so the J call may be wrong. Germline CDR1 SQVTM, CDR2 ANQGSEA. This CDR3 spans 12 amino acids. DNA for the CDR3: TGCAGCGTCTCCCGACAGGGGACCGAGCAGTACTTC. This translates into CSVSRQGTEQYF.

The chain joins TRBV6-2 or TRBV6-3 to TRBJ1-1; D is uncertain. Germline V gene lookup returns CDR1 MNHEY and CDR2 SVGEGT. The CDR3 sequence is 16 residues long. The V end was cut by 8 bases, the J end by 5 bases, with 24 bases between. The DNA for the CDR3 is TGTGCCAGCCTCACTAAGGGAGGGCCCTGGAGGACTGAAGCTTTCTTT. Residues: CASLTKGGPWRTEAFF.

This clonotype was seen a handful of times. The J gene is TRBJ2-1, the V gene TRBV7-8, with a tentative D call TRBD1 (5 bases). The CDR3 extends over 12 amino acids. CDR1 SGHVS and CDR2 FQNEAQ come from the germline V gene. Trimming removed 5 bases from V and 6 bases from J, with 8 bases in between. This chain's CDR3 is CASSIDSNEQFF. CDR3 bases: TGTGCCAGCAGCATTGACAGCAATGAGCAGTTCTTC.

This sequence joins TRBV28 and TRBJ2-6; D is unclear. The CDR3 is 18 residues long. Germline V CDR1 and CDR2: MDHEN, SYDVKM. The V and J ends lost 1 base and 0 bases respectively, with 13 bases between them. The CDR3 region has the DNA TGTGCCAGCAGTTTATCCACCGAATCGTCCTCTGGGGCCAACGTCCTGACTTTC. It specifies CASSLSTESSSGANVLTF.

This clonotype occurred a few times. The chain recombines TRBV12-3 or TRBV12-4 with TRBJ2-5, with D perhaps matching TRBD2 (5 bases). The DNA end is more similar to TRBJ2-7, so the J call may be wrong. CDR3 length: 12 residues. CDR3 coding DNA: TGTGCCAGCAGTCACACGGGGAGCGAGCAGTACTTC. Its translation: CASSHTGSEQYF.

V usage is TRBV7-2 and J usage is TRBJ2-7; 8 nucleotides line up with TRBD2. The J segment lost 3 bases and the V segment lost 5 bases, leaving 9 bases of the junction unmatched. The germline gives CDR1 SGHTA, CDR2 FQGNSA. The CDR3 extends over 15 amino acids. Written as DNA, the CDR3 is TGTGCCAGCAGCGCCGGGGGGGCTAGCGGCTACGAGCAGTACTTC. Amino acids: CASSAGGASGYEQYF. The whole variable domain, remainder taken from reference TRBV7-2 and TRBJ2-7, is GAGVSQSPSNKVTEKGKDVELRCDPISGHTALYWYRQSLGQGLEFLIYFQGNSAPDKSGLPSDRFSAERTGGSVSTLTIQRTQQEDSAVYLCASSAGGASGYEQYFGPGTRLTVT.

This sequence joins TRBV9 and TRBJ2-1; maybe TRBD2 (5 bases). The germline gives CDR1 SGDLS, CDR2 YYNGEE. This CDR3 has 13 amino acids. With 0 bases removed from V and 7 bases from J, the gap between germline ends came to 8 bases. The CDR3 is CASSVGSGNEQFF. In DNA, the CDR3 is TGTGCCAGCAGCGTAGGGTCGGGGAATGAGCAGTTCTTC.

The chain links TRBV20-1 to TRBJ2-2, with unresolved D. V shed 3 bases and J shed 3 bases, with 17 bases lying between them. The CDR3 loop spans 16 amino acids. Looked up from germline, CDR1 is DFQATT and CDR2 is SNEGSKA (reference sequence). CDR3 sequence: CSARGRPQLDTGELFF. CDR3 DNA: TGCAGTGCTAGGGGCAGACCCCAACTTGACACCGGGGAGCTGTTTTTT.

This rearrangement joins TRBV7-2 to TRBJ2-5; D is uncertain. Germline CDR1 and CDR2: SGHTA and FQGNSA. The CDR3 extends over 16 amino acids. Trimming cost V 5 bases and J 2 bases, with 18 bases left between them. DNA for the CDR3: TGTGCCAGCAGCGCTACTTATCTCACCTATCAAGAGACCCAGTACTTC. Protein: CASSATYLTYQETQYF. The whole variable domain, remainder taken from reference TRBV7-2 and TRBJ2-5, is GAGVSQSPSNKVTEKGKDVELRCDPISGHTALYWYRQSLGQGLEFLIYFQGNSAPDKSGLPSDRFSAERTGGSVSTLTIQRTQQEDSAVYLCASSATYLTYQETQYFGPGTRLLVL.

This clonotype has a handful of counts. The chain combines TRBV20-1 with TRBJ2-7, with 10 bases aligning to TRBD1. V gave up 8 bases and J gave up 5 bases; unmatched junction bases: 12. CDR1 is DFQATT and CDR2 is SNEGSKA in the germline V gene (reference sequence). The CDR3 has 14 residues. CDR3 sequence: CSILGDRGSNEQYF. For the CDR3, the DNA is TGCAGTATTCTAGGGGACAGGGGTAGCAACGAGCAGTACTTC.

CDR3 bases: TGTGCCAGCAGCTTAGAGGCTAGCTACGAGACCCAGTACTTC. This codes for CASSLEASYETQYF. This chain links TRBV7-2 with TRBJ2-4; possibly TRBD2 for D (5 bases). With the DNA end fitting TRBJ2-5 better, the J assignment may be wrong. In germline, CDR1 is SGHTA, CDR2 FQGNSA. This CDR3 is built from 14 residues.

CDR3 coding DNA: TGCAGTGCGGCCTCAGGGGCCCCGCCCTACAATGAGCAGTTCTTC. It codes for CSAASGAPPYNEQFF. The rearrangement joins TRBV20-1 to TRBJ2-1; weak D call: TRBD1 (6 bases). The CDR3 sequence is 15 residues long. Trimming took off 6 bases at V and 2 bases at J, with 17 bases between the two ends. Germline assignment: CDR1 DFQATT and CDR2 SNEGSKA (reference sequence).

The chain combines TRBV6-2 or TRBV6-3 with TRBJ1-1; TRBD1 might be the D (6 bases). The V and J ends lost 9 bases and 6 bases respectively, with 17 bases between them. The CDR3 contains 13 residues. In germline, CDR1 is MNHEY, CDR2 SVGEGT. The CDR3 region has the DNA TGTGCCAGTACTACAGGGTATAGCTCTGAAGCTTTCTTT. Amino acid sequence: CASTTGYSSEAFF.

This clonotype was found a few times. This chain links TRBV7-9 with TRBJ1-1; the D gene is possibly TRBD1 (6 bases). Germline CDR1 reads SEHNR; CDR2 reads FQNEAQ (reference sequence). This CDR3 comprises 14 residues. With 3 bases removed from V and 7 bases from J, the gap between germline ends came to 15 bases. The DNA of the CDR3 is TGTGCCAGCAGCTTCTTAAACAGGGCGAGTGAAGCTTTCTTT. Its translation: CASSFLNRASEAFF.

The chain carries TRBV12-3 or TRBV12-4 and TRBJ1-2, with a tentative D call TRBD1 (6 bases). V was cut by 8 bases and J by 7 bases, with 17 bases left in between. The CDR3 sequence is 13 residues long. CDR3 sequence (DNA): TGTGCCAGCCAGCTGGGGGGGCTCGTTGGCTACACCTTC. Translation: CASQLGGLVGYTF.

This clonotype came up a few times. The V call is TRBV7-2, the J call TRBJ2-3; D may be TRBD1 (5 bases). The CDR3 loop spans 15 amino acids. V was trimmed by 1 base and J by 2 bases, leaving 10 bases between them. Per the germline V gene, CDR1 is SGHTA and CDR2 is FQGNSA. The CDR3 nucleotides read TGTGCCAGCAGCTTAGGGTCAGGGATCACAGATACGCAGTATTTT. This sequence encodes CASSLGSGITDTQYF.

The chain combines TRBV3-1 with TRBJ2-1; D might be TRBD1 or TRBD2, each matching 7 bases. Germline lookup yields CDR1 LGHDT and CDR2 YNNKEL (reference sequence). CDR3 size: 15 residues. V was cut by 2 bases and J by 14 bases, with 22 bases left in between. The CDR3 spells CASSQNSAGAQGEFF. The CDR3 nucleotides read TGTGCCAGCAGCCAAAACTCGGCGGGGGCCCAGGGGGAGTTCTTC.

V usage is TRBV20-1 and J usage is TRBJ2-5, with D uncertain. The CDR3 extends over 12 amino acids. Trimming shortened V by 4 bases and J by 4 bases, and 10 bases separated the two germline ends. In germline, CDR1 is DFQATT, CDR2 SNEGSKA (reference sequence). CDR3 sequence reads: CSAKSTVETQYF. The CDR3 DNA reads as TGCAGTGCTAAATCCACAGTAGAGACCCAGTACTTC.